This TCR beta chain came from a study of blood T cell repertoires in COVID-19. The V gene lost 4 bases and the J gene lost 8 bases, with 6 bases spanning the gap. The germline gives CDR1 SNHLY, CDR2 FYNNEI. The CDR3 covers 12 residues. The repertoire was sequenced with immunoSEQ multiplex PCR; TCRdb's copy has only in-frame clones and lacks some. The data show 68,000 or so clones, 75% to 90% seen once. The material sequenced was peripheral blood. The source is a man aged 45-65 years with acute or convalescent COVID-19. This rearrangement joins TRBV2 to TRBJ1-6; D remains ambiguous. For the CDR3, the DNA is TGTGCCAGCAGTGTATCAGATTCACCCCTCCACTTT. Protein: CASSVSDSPLHF.